This T cell receptor (beta chain) was sequenced in a study of T cell responses to AZD1222 COVID-19 vaccine. As concerns this clone: Its target is unknown.

Study-wide points: Rises in breadth and depth of Spike-specific TCRs came after two AZD1222 doses. Researchers took repertoire samples only after the peak T cell response had come. Donors, mostly white British, included more females; clonal diversity was possibly underestimated.

TCRdb's copy holds only in-frame clones and misses some; the assay was immunoSEQ multiplex PCR. The sample shows some 160,000 clones, around 92% of them seen only once. V shed 3 bases and J shed 6 bases, with 10 bases lying between them. CDR1 SGHRS and CDR2 YFSETQ come from the germline V gene. The CDR3 contains 12 residues. The clonotype originates from an adult in good health. The sequences come from peripheral blood, collected on day 0 of AZD1222 vaccination. The rearrangement links TRBV5-1 to TRBJ2-7; weak D call: TRBD1 (6 bases). For the CDR3, the DNA is TGCGCCAGCAGCTCGCAGGGGATCGAGCAGTACTTC. This codes for CASSSQGIEQYF.